This TCR beta chain was profiled in a study of blood T cells in healthy people across ages. Study details: The template switching approach captured approximately one barcoded beta molecule for every two T cells.

This CDR3 has 13 residues. Germline assignment: CDR1 MDHEN and CDR2 SYDVKM. V was pared by 7 bases and J by 11 bases, with 11 bases of the junction left unmatched. In this sample, this clonotype turned up many times. Its antigen is unknown. Primers used in a second PCR of about 6 to 11 cycles were a sample-barcoded 5' primer and a J-beta primer mix. At least 2.5 million CDR3-containing paired-end reads were obtained per sample. MiXCR, run by TCRdb on the 5' RACE reads, gives a single entry per CDR3 protein. This sample has 1.5 million to 2 million distinct CDR3 sequences, with 40% to 55% found just once. The study's findings and limits: Because donor CMV status was unknown, expanded clonotype changes were possibly confounded.

V usage is TRBV28 and J usage is TRBJ2-5; 9 nucleotides line up with TRBD1. The TCR originated in a woman in her thirties or forties in good health. Sequenced sample: blood. CDR3 DNA: TGTGCCAGCATCGACAGGGGGGTAGGAGAGCAGTACTTC. Translating gives CASIDRGVGEQYF.